The clone carrying this T cell receptor (beta chain) was picked up many times. These data are taken from a study of T cells in Graves' hyperthyroidism and ophthalmopathy. The investigators amplified TCR beta CDR3 regions from RNA transcripts. TCR CDR3 regions were first amplified by RT-PCR with HTBI primers. TCRdb processed the multiplex PCR reads anew with MiXCR; each CDR3 protein has one entry. The sample includes 500,000 to 550,000 distinct CDR3 sequences, just under 20% of them seen just once. The sequenced sample was blood. The clonotype was recovered from a man in his forties with Graves' ophthalmopathy.

The CDR3 protein is CASSSPGEQYF. The CDR3 DNA reads TGTGCCAGCTCATCCCCCGGCGAGCAGTACTTC. V is TRBV18 and J is TRBJ2-7; D call uncertain. Per germline, CDR1 KGHSH and CDR2 LQKENI. This CDR3 has 11 amino acids. Trimming took 5 bases from V and 6 from J, leaving 8 bases between them.